This T cell receptor (beta chain) was recorded in a study of T cell responses to AZD1222 COVID-19 vaccine. This CDR3 is 14 amino acids long. V dropped 5 bases and J dropped 6 bases, with 16 bases sitting between them. Germline CDR1 is MDHEN and CDR2 is SYDVKM. General study results and limits: Baseline seropositivity occurred in only a handful of AZD1222 recipients. Vaccine-related CD4 TCRs covered spike, predominating at 160-218 and 743-854. Females made up more of the donors, who were largely white British, and clonal diversity may have come out too low.

Clones were read by immunoSEQ multiplex PCR, and TCRdb kept only the in-frame ones, dropping some. There are under 150,000 clones in the sample; about 93% occur only once, and 4.5% to 6% lies in the top ten. This clone is a singleton in its sample. The antigen is unknown. The TCR originated in an adult in good health. The J gene is TRBJ1-2, the V gene TRBV28; no reliable D call. This specimen was peripheral blood, taken on day 0 of AZD1222 vaccination. The CDR3: CASSLGPTWNGYTF. In DNA form, the CDR3 reads TGTGCCAGCAGTCTCGGGCCTACCTGGAATGGCTACACCTTC.